The entry that follows covers one T cell receptor beta chain sequence. The data were produced by immunoSEQ multiplex PCR, yet TCRdb's version contains in-frame clones alone and is incomplete. The sample consists of 200,000 or so clones, about four fifths of them appearing once. CDR1 is SGHVS and CDR2 is FQNEAQ in the germline V gene. The CDR3 contains 13 residues. V was trimmed by 5 bases and J by 7 bases, leaving 15 bases between them. This record belongs to a study of blood T cell repertoires in COVID-19. A COVID-19 case had been met by exposed participants during the 2 weeks before study entry. The chain joins TRBV7-8 to TRBJ2-7, with D uncertain. This sequence was found in a woman in her forties or fifties who had been exposed to COVID-19. Sequencing used PBMCs or T cells enriched from blood (not recorded which). The chain's CDR3 is CASSPATLVEQYF. The DNA for the CDR3 is TGTGCCAGCAGCCCCGCTACGCTTGTGGAGCAGTACTTC. Full variable domain (missing parts from reference TRBV7-8 and TRBJ2-7): GAGVSQSPRYKVAKRGQDVALRCDPISGHVSLFWYQQALGQGPEFLTYFQNEAQLDKSGLPSDRFFAERPEGSVSTLKIQRTQQEDSAVYLCASSPATLVEQYFGPGTRLTVT.